The TCR beta chain described here comes from a study of blood T cell repertoires in COVID-19. About the study: The origin of the acute and convalescent COVID-19 samples was the United States, Italy and Spain. T cells, B-cell-depleted T cells, or PBMCs provided the cDNA or gDNA that served as material.

In the original analysis: Scientists estimated how many nucleated cells there were by amplifying reference gene primers. TCRdb keeps only in-frame clones here, not all; method: immunoSEQ multiplex PCR. V and J calls and clone size come straight from that table; D and trimming were deduced from the DNA. Of roughly 30,000 clones in the sample, around 85% were seen once. The CDR3 spans 15 residues. V was clipped by 6 bases and J by 2 bases; unmatched bases: 4. Per germline, CDR1 SNHLY and CDR2 FYNNEI. This clone was seen a handful of times. The gene calls are TRBV2 and TRBJ2-5; 12 positions agree with TRBD2. Sequenced material: peripheral blood. The clonotype comes from a woman between 55 and 75 years old with acute or convalescent COVID-19. CDR3 coding DNA: TGTGCCAGCAGAAGGACTAGCGGGAATCAAGAGACCCAGTACTTC. Translating it yields CASRRTSGNQETQYF.